This is a list of T cell receptor beta chains from one sample in a study of blood T cell repertoires in COVID-19. TCRdb keeps only in-frame clones here, not all; method: immunoSEQ multiplex PCR. Here the sample spans under 150,000 clones, about 88% being singletons. The sample consisted of peripheral blood. These receptors all stem from a woman of 80 years or more with acute or convalescent COVID-19. CDR3s include the opening cysteine and the closing phenylalanine or tryptophan. A D gene is named only where the DNA matches it firmly.

V gene: TRBV7-2; J gene: TRBJ1-2; D gene: -; CDR3 protein: CASSALQGAYGYTF
V gene: TRBV7-2; J gene: TRBJ1-1; D gene: -; CDR3 protein: CASSLFQGWNTEAFF
V gene: TRBV7-9; J gene: TRBJ1-1; D gene: TRBD1; CDR3 protein: CASSEVRQGRNTEAFF
V gene: TRBV4-3; J gene: TRBJ1-4; D gene: -; CDR3 protein: CASSQDAGFAEKLFF
V gene: TRBV4-1; J gene: TRBJ1-4; D gene: TRBD1; CDR3 protein: CASSQERRQGMGTNEKLFF
V gene: TRBV7-2; J gene: TRBJ2-1; D gene: TRBD1; CDR3 protein: CASSFGPGQGAGEQFF
V gene: TRBV27; J gene: TRBJ1-1; D gene: -; CDR3 protein: CASSWTASNTEAFF
V gene: TRBV6-6; J gene: TRBJ2-7; D gene: -; CDR3 protein: CASSYSNPGTIEQYF
V gene: TRBV2; J gene: TRBJ2-3; D gene: TRBD2; CDR3 protein: CASSRGGFTDTQYF
V gene: TRBV27; J gene: TRBJ2-3; D gene: TRBD2; CDR3 protein: CASSAGLGLTDTQYF
V gene: TRBV7-2; J gene: TRBJ2-3; D gene: TRBD2; CDR3 protein: CASSHLAGAADTQYF
V gene: TRBV6-2/TRBV6-3; J gene: TRBJ1-6; D gene: TRBD1; CDR3 protein: CASSSSPGQGNSPLHF
V gene: TRBV19; J gene: TRBJ2-7; D gene: TRBD2; CDR3 protein: CASSPRLAGGPSYEQYF
V gene: TRBV7-9; J gene: TRBJ2-1; D gene: TRBD2; CDR3 protein: CASSAPRGGLYNEQFF
V gene: TRBV30; J gene: TRBJ1-6; D gene: -; CDR3 protein: CAWSKSGAYNSPLHF
V gene: TRBV5-1; J gene: TRBJ1-2; D gene: -; CDR3 protein: CASSLGGGPYGYTF
V gene: TRBV19; J gene: TRBJ1-2; D gene: -; CDR3 protein: CASSIAGIDYGYTF
V gene: TRBV5-4; J gene: TRBJ2-2; D gene: -; CDR3 protein: CASSFRRGLNTGELFF
V gene: TRBV29-1; J gene: TRBJ2-1; D gene: TRBD1; CDR3 protein: CSVGQGGEQFF
V gene: TRBV7-2; J gene: TRBJ1-3; D gene: TRBD1; CDR3 protein: CASSRDRGFASGNTIYF
V gene: TRBV19; J gene: TRBJ1-5; D gene: TRBD1; CDR3 protein: CASSLDRLSMAQHF
V gene: TRBV5-1; J gene: TRBJ2-3; D gene: TRBD2; CDR3 protein: CASSSQTSGGTDTQYF
V gene: TRBV19; J gene: TRBJ1-1; D gene: TRBD1; CDR3 protein: CASRRDRGSQKEAFF
V gene: TRBV14; J gene: TRBJ1-2; D gene: -; CDR3 protein: CASRITGHGGYTF
V gene: TRBV7-9; J gene: TRBJ2-7; D gene: TRBD1; CDR3 protein: CASSPTGGRYEQYF
V gene: TRBV2; J gene: TRBJ2-7; D gene: -; CDR3 protein: CASSEDTAYEQYF
V gene: TRBV15; J gene: TRBJ2-3; D gene: -; CDR3 protein: CATSRDYFTQYF
V gene: TRBV7-8; J gene: TRBJ2-7; D gene: -; CDR3 protein: CASSPLTGREQYF
V gene: TRBV3-1/TRBV3-2; J gene: TRBJ1-1; D gene: -; CDR3 protein: CASSPKTARQVVNTEAFF
V gene: TRBV7-2; J gene: TRBJ1-1; D gene: -; CDR3 protein: CASSFSGLGTEAFF
V gene: TRBV29-1; J gene: TRBJ2-1; D gene: TRBD2; CDR3 protein: CSAMTSGGNNEQFF
V gene: TRBV5-4; J gene: TRBJ2-1; D gene: -; CDR3 protein: CASSRTSSSYNEQFF
V gene: TRBV24-1; J gene: TRBJ2-7; D gene: -; CDR3 protein: CATSAQRLTQSYEQYF
V gene: TRBV19; J gene: TRBJ1-3; D gene: -; CDR3 protein: CASSFLGGVSGNTIYF
V gene: TRBV9; J gene: TRBJ2-3; D gene: TRBD2; CDR3 protein: CASSPNPPGLSTDTQYF
V gene: TRBV11-2; J gene: TRBJ2-4; D gene: -; CDR3 protein: CASSLGGPRNIQYF
V gene: TRBV29-1; J gene: TRBJ1-1; D gene: TRBD1; CDR3 protein: CSVVGGFIMNTEAFF
V gene: TRBV19; J gene: TRBJ2-1; D gene: TRBD2; CDR3 protein: CASSMGGLDNEQFF
V gene: TRBV6-5; J gene: TRBJ1-2; D gene: -; CDR3 protein: CASSPGHLYGYTF
V gene: TRBV6-5; J gene: TRBJ2-5; D gene: TRBD1; CDR3 protein: CASSTGDRARYF
V gene: TRBV9; J gene: TRBJ2-1; D gene: TRBD2; CDR3 protein: CASSRTSGWDEQFF
V gene: TRBV7-8; J gene: TRBJ2-7; D gene: -; CDR3 protein: CASSLDGRGALEQYF
V gene: TRBV5-5; J gene: TRBJ2-7; D gene: -; CDR3 protein: CASSLAGSTYEQYF